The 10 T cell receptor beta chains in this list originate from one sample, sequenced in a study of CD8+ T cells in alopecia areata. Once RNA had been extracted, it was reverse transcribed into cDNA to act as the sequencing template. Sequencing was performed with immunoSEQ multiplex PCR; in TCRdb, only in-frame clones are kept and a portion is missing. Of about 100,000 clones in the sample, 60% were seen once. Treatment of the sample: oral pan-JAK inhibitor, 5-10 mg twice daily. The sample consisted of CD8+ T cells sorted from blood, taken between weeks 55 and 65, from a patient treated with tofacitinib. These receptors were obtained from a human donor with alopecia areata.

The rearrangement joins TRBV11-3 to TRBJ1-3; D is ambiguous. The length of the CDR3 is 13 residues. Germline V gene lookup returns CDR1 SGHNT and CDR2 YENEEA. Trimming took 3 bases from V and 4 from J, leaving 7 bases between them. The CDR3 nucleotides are TGTGCCAGCAGCTTCTCAGACGGAAACACCATATATTTT. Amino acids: CASSFSDGNTIYF. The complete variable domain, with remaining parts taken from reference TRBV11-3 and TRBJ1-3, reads EAGVVQSPRYKIIEKKQPVAFWCNPISGHNTLYWYLQNLGQGPELLIRYENEEAVDDSQLPKDRFSAERLKGVDSTLKIQPAELGDSAVYLCASSFSDGNTIYFGEGSWLTVV.

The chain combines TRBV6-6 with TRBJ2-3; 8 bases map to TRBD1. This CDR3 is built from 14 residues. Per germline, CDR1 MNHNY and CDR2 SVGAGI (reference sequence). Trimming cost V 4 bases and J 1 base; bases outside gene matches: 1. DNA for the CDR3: TGTGCCAGCAGTTTACAGGGGGGCACAGATACGCAGTATTTT. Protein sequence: CASSLQGGTDTQYF.

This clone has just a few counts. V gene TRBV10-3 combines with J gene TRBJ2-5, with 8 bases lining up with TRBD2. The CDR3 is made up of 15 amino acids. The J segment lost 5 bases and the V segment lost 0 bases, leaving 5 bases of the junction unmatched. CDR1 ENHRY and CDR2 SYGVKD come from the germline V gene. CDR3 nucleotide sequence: TGTGCCATCAGTGAGTCCAAGACTAGCGAGGAGACCCAGTACTTC. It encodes CAISESKTSEETQYF.

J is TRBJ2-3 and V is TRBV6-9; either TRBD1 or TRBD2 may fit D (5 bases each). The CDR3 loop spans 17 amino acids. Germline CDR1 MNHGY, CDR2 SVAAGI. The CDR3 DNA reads TGTGCTAGCCTCGGGGCAGTCCCTCGCCCGAGCACAGATACGCAGTATTTT. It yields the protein CASLGAVPRPSTDTQYF.

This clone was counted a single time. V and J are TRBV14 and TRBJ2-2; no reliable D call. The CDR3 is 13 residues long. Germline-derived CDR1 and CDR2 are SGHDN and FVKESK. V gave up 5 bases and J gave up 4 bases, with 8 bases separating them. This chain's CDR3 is CASSTARTGELFF. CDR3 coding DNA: TGTGCCAGCAGCACCGCCCGCACCGGGGAGCTGTTTTTT.

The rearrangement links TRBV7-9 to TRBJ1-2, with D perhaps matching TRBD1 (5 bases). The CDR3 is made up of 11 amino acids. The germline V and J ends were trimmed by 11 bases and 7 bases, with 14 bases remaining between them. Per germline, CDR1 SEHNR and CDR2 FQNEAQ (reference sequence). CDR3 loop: CALHRGGGYTF. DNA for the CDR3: TGTGCCCTGCACCGGGGGGGTGGCTACACCTTC.

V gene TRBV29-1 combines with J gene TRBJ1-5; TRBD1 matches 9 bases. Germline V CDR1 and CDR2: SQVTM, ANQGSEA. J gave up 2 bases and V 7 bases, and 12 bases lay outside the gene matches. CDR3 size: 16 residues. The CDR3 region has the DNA TGCAGCGCTGATGGGGACAGGGCTAGGGGCAATCAGCCCCAGCATTTT. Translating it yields CSADGDRARGNQPQHF. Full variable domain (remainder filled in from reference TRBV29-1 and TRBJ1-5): SAVISQKPSRDICQRGTSLTIQCQVDSQVTMMFWYRQQPGQSLTLIATANQGSEATYESGFVIDKFPISRPNLTFSTLTVSNMSPEDSSIYLCSADGDRARGNQPQHFGDGTRLSIL.

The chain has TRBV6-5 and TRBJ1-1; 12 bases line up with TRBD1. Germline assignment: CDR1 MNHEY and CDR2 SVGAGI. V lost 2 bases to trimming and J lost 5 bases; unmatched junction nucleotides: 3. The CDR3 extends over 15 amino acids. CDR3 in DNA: TGTGCCAGCAGTTACGGGACAGGGGGCGAGACTGAAGCTTTCTTT. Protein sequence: CASSYGTGGETEAFF.

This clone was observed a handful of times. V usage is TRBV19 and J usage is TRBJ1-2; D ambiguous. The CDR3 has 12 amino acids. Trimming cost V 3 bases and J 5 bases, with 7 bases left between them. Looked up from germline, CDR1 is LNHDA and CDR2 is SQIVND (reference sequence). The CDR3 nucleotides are TGTGCCAGTAGTATCGGTCAGTATGGCTACACCTTC. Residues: CASSIGQYGYTF.

CDR3 protein: CASSQELAGSGANVLTF. The CDR3, as DNA: TGTGCCAGCAGCCAAGAACTGGCCGGGTCGGGGGCCAACGTCCTGACTTTC. This chain connects TRBV4-2 to TRBJ2-6; D gene uncertain. CDR3 length equals 17 residues. Trimming pared 0 bases from V and 4 bases from J, leaving 13 bases between. Germline V gene data show CDR1 as LGHNA and CDR2 as YNFKEQ.